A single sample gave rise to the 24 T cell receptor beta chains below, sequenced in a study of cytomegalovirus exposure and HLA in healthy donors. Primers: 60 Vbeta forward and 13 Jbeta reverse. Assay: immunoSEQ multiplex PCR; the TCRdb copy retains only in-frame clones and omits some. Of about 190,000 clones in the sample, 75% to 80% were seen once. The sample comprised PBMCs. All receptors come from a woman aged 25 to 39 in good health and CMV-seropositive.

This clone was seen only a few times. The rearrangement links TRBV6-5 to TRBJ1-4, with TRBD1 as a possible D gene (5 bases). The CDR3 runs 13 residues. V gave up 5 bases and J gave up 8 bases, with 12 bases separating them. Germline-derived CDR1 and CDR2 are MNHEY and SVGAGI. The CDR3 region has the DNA TGTGCCAGCAGTGAAGGGGAAGGGGAAAAACTGTTTTTT. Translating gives CASSEGEGEKLFF.

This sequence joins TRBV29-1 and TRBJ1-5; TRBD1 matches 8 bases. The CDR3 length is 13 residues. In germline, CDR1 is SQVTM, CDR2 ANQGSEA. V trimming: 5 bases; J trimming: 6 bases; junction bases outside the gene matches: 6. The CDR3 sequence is CSVSDREAQPQHF. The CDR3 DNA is TGCAGCGTTTCGGACAGGGAAGCTCAGCCCCAGCATTTT.

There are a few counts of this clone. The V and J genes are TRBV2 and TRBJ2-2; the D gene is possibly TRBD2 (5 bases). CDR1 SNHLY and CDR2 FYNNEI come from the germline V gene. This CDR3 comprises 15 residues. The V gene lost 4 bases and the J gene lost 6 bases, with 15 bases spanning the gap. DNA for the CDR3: TGTGCCAGCAGTGCCCATGCGGGTTCCCCCGGGGAGCTGTTTTTT. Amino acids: CASSAHAGSPGELFF.

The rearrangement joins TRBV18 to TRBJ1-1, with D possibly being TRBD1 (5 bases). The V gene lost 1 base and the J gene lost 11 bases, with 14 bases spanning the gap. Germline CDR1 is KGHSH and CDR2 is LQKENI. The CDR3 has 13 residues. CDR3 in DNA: TGTGCCAGCTCACCACGACGGGGGGAGCAGGCTTTCTTT. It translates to CASSPRRGEQAFF.

The CDR3 reads CASYGQGDYNEQFF. As DNA, the CDR3 is TGTGCCAGTTATGGGCAGGGCGACTACAATGAGCAGTTCTTC. The V gene is TRBV19, the J gene TRBJ2-1; possible D gene TRBD1, 5 bases. The CDR3 runs 14 residues. CDR1 is LNHDA and CDR2 is SQIVND in the germline V gene (reference sequence). V shed 8 bases and J shed 3 bases, with 14 bases lying between them. Full variable domain (outside the CDR3, taken from reference TRBV19 and TRBJ2-1): DGGITQSPKYLFRKEGQNVTLSCEQNLNHDAMYWYRQDPGQGLRLIYYSQIVNDFQKGDIAEGYSVSREKKESFPLTVTSAQKNPTAFYLCASYGQGDYNEQFFGPGTRLTVL.

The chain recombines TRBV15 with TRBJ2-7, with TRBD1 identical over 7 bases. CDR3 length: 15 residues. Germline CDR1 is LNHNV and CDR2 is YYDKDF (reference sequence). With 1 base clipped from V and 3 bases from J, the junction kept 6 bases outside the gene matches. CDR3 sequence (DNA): TGTGCCACCAGCAGAGTTAGACAGGGCCTCTACGAGCAGTACTTC. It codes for CATSRVRQGLYEQYF.

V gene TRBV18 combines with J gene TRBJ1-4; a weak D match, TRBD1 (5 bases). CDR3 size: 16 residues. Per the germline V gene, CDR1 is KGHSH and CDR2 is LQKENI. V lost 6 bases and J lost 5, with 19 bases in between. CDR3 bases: TGTGCCAGCTCCCCCCGACCGGCAGGGAAGAATGAAAAACTGTTTTTT. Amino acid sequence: CASSPRPAGKNEKLFF.

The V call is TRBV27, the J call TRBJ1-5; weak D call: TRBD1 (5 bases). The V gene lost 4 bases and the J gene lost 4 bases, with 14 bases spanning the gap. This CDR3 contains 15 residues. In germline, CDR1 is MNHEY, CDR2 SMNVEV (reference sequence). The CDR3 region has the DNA TGTGCCAGCAGTTCGGTAGCAGGGAGGAATCAGCCCCAGCATTTT. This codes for CASSSVAGRNQPQHF.

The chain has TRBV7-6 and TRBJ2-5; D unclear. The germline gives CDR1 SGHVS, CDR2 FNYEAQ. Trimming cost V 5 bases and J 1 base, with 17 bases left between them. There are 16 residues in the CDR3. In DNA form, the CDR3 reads TGTGCCAGCAGCCCCCCGAGACTGCGGTCCCAAGAGACCCAGTACTTC. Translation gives CASSPPRLRSQETQYF.

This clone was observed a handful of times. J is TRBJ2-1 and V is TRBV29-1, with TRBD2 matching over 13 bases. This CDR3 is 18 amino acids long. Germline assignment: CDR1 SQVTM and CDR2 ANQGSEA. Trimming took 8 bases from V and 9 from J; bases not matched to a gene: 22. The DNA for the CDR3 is TGCAGCTCGTTCTGGGGACTAGCGGGGTCCCCCTCCTGGGGTGAGCAGTTCTTC. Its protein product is CSSFWGLAGSPSWGEQFF.

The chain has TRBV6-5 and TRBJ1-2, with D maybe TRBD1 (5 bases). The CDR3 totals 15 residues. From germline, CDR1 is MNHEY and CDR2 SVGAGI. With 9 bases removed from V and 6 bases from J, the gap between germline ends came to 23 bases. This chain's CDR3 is CASSPTLGGPNGYTF. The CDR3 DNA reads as TGTGCCAGTAGCCCAACTTTGGGGGGACCCAATGGCTACACCTTC.

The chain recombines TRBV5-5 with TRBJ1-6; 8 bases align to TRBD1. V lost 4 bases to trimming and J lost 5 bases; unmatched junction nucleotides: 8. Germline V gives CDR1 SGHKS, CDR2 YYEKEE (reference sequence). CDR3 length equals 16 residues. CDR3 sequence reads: CASSRTGSRHNSPLHF. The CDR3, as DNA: TGTGCCAGCAGCCGGACAGGGTCCCGTCATAATTCACCCCTCCACTTT.

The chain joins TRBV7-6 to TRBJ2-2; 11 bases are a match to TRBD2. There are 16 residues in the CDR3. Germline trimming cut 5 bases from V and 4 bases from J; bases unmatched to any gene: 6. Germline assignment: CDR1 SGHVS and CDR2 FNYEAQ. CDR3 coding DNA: TGTGCCAGCAGCGGCCTAGCGGGGGGTCGCACCGGGGAGCTGTTTTTT. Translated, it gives CASSGLAGGRTGELFF.

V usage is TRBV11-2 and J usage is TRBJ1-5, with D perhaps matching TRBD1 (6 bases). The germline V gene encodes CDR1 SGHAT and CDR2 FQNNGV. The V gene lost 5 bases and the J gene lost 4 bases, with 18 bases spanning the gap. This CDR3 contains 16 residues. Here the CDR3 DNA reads TGTGCCAGCAGCGCCTTGACAGGAATTGGTAATCAGCCCCAGCATTTT. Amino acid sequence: CASSALTGIGNQPQHF. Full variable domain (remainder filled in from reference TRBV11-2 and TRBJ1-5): EAGVAQSPRYKIIEKRQSVAFWCNPISGHATLYWYQQILGQGPKLLIQFQNNGVVDDSQLPKDRFSAERLKGVDSTLKIQPAKLEDSAVYLCASSALTGIGNQPQHFGDGTRLSIL.

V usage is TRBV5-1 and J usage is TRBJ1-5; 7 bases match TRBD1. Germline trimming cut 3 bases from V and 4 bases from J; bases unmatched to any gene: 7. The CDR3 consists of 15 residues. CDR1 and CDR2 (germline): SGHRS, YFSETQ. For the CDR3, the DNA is TGCGCCAGCAGCTGGGAGGCAGGGGGGAATCAGCCCCAGCATTTT. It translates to CASSWEAGGNQPQHF.

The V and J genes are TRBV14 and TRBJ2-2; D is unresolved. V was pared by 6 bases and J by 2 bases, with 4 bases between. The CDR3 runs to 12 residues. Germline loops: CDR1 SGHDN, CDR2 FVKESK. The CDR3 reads CASSLNTGELFF. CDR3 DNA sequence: TGTGCCAGCAGTCTAAACACCGGGGAGCTGTTTTTT.

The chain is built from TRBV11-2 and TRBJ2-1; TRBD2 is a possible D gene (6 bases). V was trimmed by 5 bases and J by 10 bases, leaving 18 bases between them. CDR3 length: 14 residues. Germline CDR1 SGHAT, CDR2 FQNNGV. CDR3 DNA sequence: TGTGCCAGCAGCGGCGAGGGAGGTCTAAGGGAGCAGTTCTTC. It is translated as CASSGEGGLREQFF.

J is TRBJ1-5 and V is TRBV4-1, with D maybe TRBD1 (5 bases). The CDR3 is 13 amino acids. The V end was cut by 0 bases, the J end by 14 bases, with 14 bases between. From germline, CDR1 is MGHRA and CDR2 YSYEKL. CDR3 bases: TGCGCCAGCAGCCAAGATCAGGGCCTCGAGAAGCATTTT. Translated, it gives CASSQDQGLEKHF.

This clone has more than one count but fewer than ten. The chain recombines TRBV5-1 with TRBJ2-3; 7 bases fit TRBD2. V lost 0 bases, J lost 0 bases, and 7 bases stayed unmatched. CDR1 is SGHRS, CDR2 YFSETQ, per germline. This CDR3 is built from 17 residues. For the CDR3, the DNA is TGCGCCAGCAGCTTGGATCCTAGCGGAGCTAGCACAGATACGCAGTATTTT. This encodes CASSLDPSGASTDTQYF.

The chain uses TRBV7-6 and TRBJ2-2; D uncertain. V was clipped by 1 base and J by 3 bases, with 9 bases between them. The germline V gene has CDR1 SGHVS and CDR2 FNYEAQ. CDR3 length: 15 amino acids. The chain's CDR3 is CASSLGLWDTGELFF. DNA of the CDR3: TGTGCCAGCAGCTTAGGACTTTGGGACACCGGGGAGCTGTTTTTT.

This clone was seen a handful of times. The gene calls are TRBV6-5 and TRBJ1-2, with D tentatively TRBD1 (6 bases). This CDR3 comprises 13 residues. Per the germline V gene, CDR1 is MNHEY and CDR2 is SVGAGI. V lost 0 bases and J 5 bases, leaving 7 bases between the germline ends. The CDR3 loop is CASSYSTGYGYTF. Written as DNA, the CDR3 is TGTGCCAGCAGTTACTCGACAGGATATGGCTACACCTTC.

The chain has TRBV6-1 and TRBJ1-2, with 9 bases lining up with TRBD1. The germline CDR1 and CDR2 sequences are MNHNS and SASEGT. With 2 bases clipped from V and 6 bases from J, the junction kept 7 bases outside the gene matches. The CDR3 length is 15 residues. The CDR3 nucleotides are TGTGCCAGCAGTGAAACACAGGGGGCGCTAGATGGCTACACCTTC. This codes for CASSETQGALDGYTF.

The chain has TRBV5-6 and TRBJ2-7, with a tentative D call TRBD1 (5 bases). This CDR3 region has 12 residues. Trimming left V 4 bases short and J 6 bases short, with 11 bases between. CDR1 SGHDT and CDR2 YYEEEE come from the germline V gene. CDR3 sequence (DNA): TGTGCCAGCAGCCGTGACAGTGCCGAGCAGTACTTC. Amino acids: CASSRDSAEQYF.

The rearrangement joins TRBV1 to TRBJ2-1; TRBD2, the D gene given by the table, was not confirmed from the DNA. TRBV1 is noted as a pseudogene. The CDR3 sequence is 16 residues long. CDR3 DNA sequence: TGCACCAGCGGACTAGCGGGAGGGACCCCAAAAAATGAGCAGTTCTTC. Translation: CTSGLAGGTPKNEQFF.